This TCR beta chain originates from a study of blood T cell repertoires in COVID-19. Overall study context: PBMCs, B-cell-depleted T cells, or T cells were the source of the cDNA or gDNA that made up the material.

The data were produced by immunoSEQ multiplex PCR, yet TCRdb's version contains in-frame clones alone and is incomplete. The data show over 30,000 clones, 85% to 90% seen once. Germline CDR1 is SEHNR and CDR2 is FQNEAQ (reference sequence). The CDR3 is made up of 15 amino acids. V dropped 4 bases and J dropped 0; count of bases not matched to a gene: 6. Sequences were obtained from peripheral blood. The V gene is TRBV7-9, the J gene TRBJ2-7, with 7 positions matching TRBD1. The TCR sequence derives from a man between 65 and 85 years old with active COVID-19. The CDR3 loop reads CASSSRRDSSYEQYF. The CDR3 region has the DNA TGTGCCAGCAGCTCACGCCGGGACAGCTCCTACGAGCAGTACTTC.